This TCR beta chain was observed in a study of OX40 agonist ivuxolimab in advanced cancers. The wider study: Earlier anti-PD-1, anti-PD-L1 or anti-CTLA-4 therapy was permitted; over 35% had received some.

The data were produced by immunoSEQ multiplex PCR, yet TCRdb's version contains in-frame clones alone and is incomplete. Of some 40,000 clones listed, about 89% are singletons. V was clipped by 4 bases and J by 0 bases, with 10 bases between them. Germline-derived CDR1 and CDR2 are SGHVS and FQNEAQ. The CDR3 length is 15 residues. The sequences come from CD4+ or CD8+ T cells sorted from blood, collected in a trial of the OX40 agonist ivuxolimab. The J gene is TRBJ1-5, the V gene TRBV7-8; D possibly corresponds to TRBD1 (6 bases). This clonotype originated in an adult with an advanced solid tumor such as melanoma, head and neck, liver or kidney cancer. Here the CDR3 DNA reads TGTGCCAGCAGCTCACAGGGATATAGCAATCAGCCCCAGCATTTT. It encodes CASSSQGYSNQPQHF.